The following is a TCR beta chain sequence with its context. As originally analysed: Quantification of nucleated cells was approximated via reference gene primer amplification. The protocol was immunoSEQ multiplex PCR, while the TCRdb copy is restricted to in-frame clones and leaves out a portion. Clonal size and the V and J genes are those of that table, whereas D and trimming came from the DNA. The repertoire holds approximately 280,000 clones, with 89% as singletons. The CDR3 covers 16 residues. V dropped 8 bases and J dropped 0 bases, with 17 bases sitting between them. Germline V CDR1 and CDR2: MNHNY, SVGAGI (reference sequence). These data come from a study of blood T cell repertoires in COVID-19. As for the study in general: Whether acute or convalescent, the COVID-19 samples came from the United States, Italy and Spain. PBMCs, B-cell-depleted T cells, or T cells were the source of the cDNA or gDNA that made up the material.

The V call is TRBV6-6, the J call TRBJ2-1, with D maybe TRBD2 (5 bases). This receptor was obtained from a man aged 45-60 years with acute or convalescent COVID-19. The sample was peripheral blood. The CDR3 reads CASSITPGSSYNEQFF. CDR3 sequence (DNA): TGTGCCAGCTCCATTACGCCGGGGAGCTCCTACAATGAGCAGTTCTTC.